A single sample is the source of the 26 T cell receptor beta chains below, sequenced in a study of T cells expressing NK-cell markers. TCRdb re-called the 5' RACE reads, yielding one record per CDR3 amino acid sequence without DNA. This sample's clone table lists 150,000 to 160,000 distinct CDR3 sequences. Sequencing input: blood T cells: a sorted CD56 or NKG2C T cell subset, CD4+ or CD8+ T cells, or bulk PBMC T cells (not recorded which). The receptors stem from a woman in her fifties or sixties in good health.

The chain recombines TRBV5-8 with TRBJ2-7; as DNA is missing, the TRBD2 call by TCRdb cannot be tested. Germline CDR1 SGHTS, CDR2 YDEGEE. The CDR3 runs to 14 residues. CDR3: CASSSGLVQYEQYF.

The genes are TRBV20-1 and TRBJ2-1; TCRdb designates TRBD2, a call that cannot be tested without DNA. This CDR3 spans 15 amino acids. In germline, CDR1 is DFQATT, CDR2 SNEGSKA (reference sequence). CDR3 protein: CSALAGTSGRGEQFF.

CDR3 residues: CASTGDRPMNTEAFF. This rearrangement joins TRBV6-6 to TRBJ1-1; the TRBD1 assignment by TCRdb is unverifiable without DNA. The CDR3 contains 15 residues. Per the germline V gene, CDR1 is MNHNY and CDR2 is SVGAGI (reference sequence).

This chain uses TRBV18 with TRBJ1-2. This CDR3 comprises 14 residues. Germline values: CDR1 KGHSH, CDR2 LQKENI. CDR3 region: CASSPGSSTYGYTF.

This rearrangement joins TRBV5-5 to TRBJ2-1; TCRdb indicates TRBD1, and absent DNA this call remains unverified. The CDR3 is 16 residues long. CDR1 SGHKS and CDR2 YYEKEE come from the germline V gene (reference sequence). CDR3 protein: CASSWVGESSYNEQFF.

The V gene is TRBV3-1, the J gene TRBJ1-5. Germline loops: CDR1 LGHDT, CDR2 YNNKEL (reference sequence). This CDR3 has 15 amino acids. CDR3 amino acids: CASSQGKSADQPQHF.

The CDR3 loop is CASSSQGAFEAFF. The chain recombines TRBV27 with TRBJ1-1; TCRdb designates TRBD1, a call that cannot be tested without DNA. The germline V gene has CDR1 MNHEY and CDR2 SMNVEV (reference sequence). The CDR3 extends over 13 amino acids.

The J gene is TRBJ2-1, the V gene TRBV20-1. CDR1 is DFQATT and CDR2 is SNEGSKA in the germline V gene (reference sequence). CDR3 length equals 13 residues. The CDR3 loop is CSARLESYNEQFF.

CDR3 protein: CASSQVGPGPRGYTF. This rearrangement joins TRBV3-1 to TRBJ1-2. The germline V gene encodes CDR1 LGHDT and CDR2 YNNKEL (reference sequence). The CDR3 has 15 residues. Full variable domain (rest looked up from reference TRBV3-1 and TRBJ1-2): DTAVSQTPKYLVTQMGNDKSIKCEQNLGHDTMYWYKQDSKKFLKIMFSYNNKELIINETVPNRFSPKSPDKAHLNLHINSLELGDSAVYFCASSQVGPGPRGYTFGSGTRLTVV.

The chain employs TRBV12-3 or TRBV12-4 and TRBJ2-5; TCRdb lists TRBD1, though no DNA is available to test this call. The CDR3 sequence is 13 residues long. The CDR3 is CASRQGWQETQYF.

The gene calls are TRBV12-3 or TRBV12-4 and TRBJ2-3; the TCRdb D gene call, TRBD2, has no DNA to confirm it. The CDR3 runs 14 residues. This CDR3 reads CASILAGLTDTQYF.

The V call is TRBV3-1, the J call TRBJ1-5; TCRdb's D gene call, TRBD1, goes unchecked for lack of DNA. CDR1 LGHDT and CDR2 YNNKEL come from the germline V gene (reference sequence). This CDR3 has 15 residues. The CDR3 is CASSQTTGTNQPQHF.

The chain links TRBV29-1 to TRBJ1-2. This CDR3 is 13 amino acids long. The V gene's germline CDR1 is SQVTM and CDR2 ANQGSEA. The CDR3 region is CSVEGGQDYGYTF.

V gene TRBV12-3 or TRBV12-4 combines with J gene TRBJ2-3; TCRdb names TRBD2, which stays unverified in the absence of DNA. The CDR3 has 14 residues. CDR3: CATGGGRSTDTQYF.

The chain employs TRBV12-3 or TRBV12-4 and TRBJ2-1; TCRdb names TRBD2, which stays unverified in the absence of DNA. This CDR3 has 17 residues. The CDR3 spells CASSPWTSGIDYNEQFF.

This rearrangement joins TRBV18 to TRBJ2-1. This CDR3 has 14 amino acids. Germline V gives CDR1 KGHSH, CDR2 LQKENI. CDR3 protein: CASSPPLGYNEQFF.

The rearrangement joins TRBV11-2 to TRBJ2-1; TCRdb calls TRBD1, which cannot be checked without DNA. CDR1 SGHAT and CDR2 FQNNGV come from the germline V gene. This CDR3 spans 12 amino acids. CDR3 loop: CASSSSWDPQFF.

This chain connects TRBV11-2 to TRBJ2-7; the D call of TRBD1 rests on TCRdb alone, since no DNA is present to check it. Germline V lookup: CDR1 SGHAT, CDR2 FQNNGV. The CDR3 is 15 residues long. The CDR3 here is CASSPREKDTYEQYF. The variable domain in full, with the rest retrieved from reference TRBV11-2 and TRBJ2-7, is EAGVAQSPRYKIIEKRQSVAFWCNPISGHATLYWYQQILGQGPKLLIQFQNNGVVDDSQLPKDRFSAERLKGVDSTLKIQPAKLEDSAVYLCASSPREKDTYEQYFGPGTRLTVT.

The rearrangement uses TRBV6-5 and TRBJ2-3; TCRdb's D call of TRBD2 is untestable without DNA. This CDR3 spans 14 amino acids. The germline CDR1 and CDR2 sequences are MNHEY and SVGAGI. CDR3 sequence: CASGRSYYTDTQYF.

V is TRBV7-9 and J is TRBJ2-7; with no DNA, the TCRdb D assignment of TRBD1 cannot be verified. The CDR3 is 13 amino acids. Germline V gene lookup returns CDR1 SEHNR and CDR2 FQNEAQ (reference sequence). The CDR3 spells CASRSGQGDEQYF.

J is TRBJ2-1 and V is TRBV11-3; the D call from TCRdb, TRBD2, cannot be confirmed without DNA. CDR1 and CDR2 from the germline V gene are SGHNT and YENEEA. The CDR3 length is 17 residues. This CDR3 reads CASSSALAGGVYNEQFF. The variable domain in full, completed from reference TRBV11-3 and TRBJ2-1, reads EAGVVQSPRYKIIEKKQPVAFWCNPISGHNTLYWYLQNLGQGPELLIRYENEEAVDDSQLPKDRFSAERLKGVDSTLKIQPAELGDSAVYLCASSSALAGGVYNEQFFGPGTRLTVL.

The chain carries TRBV10-3 and TRBJ1-6. CDR1 is ENHRY and CDR2 is SYGVKD in the germline V gene. The CDR3 runs 14 residues. The CDR3 sequence is CAIADGMGNSPLHF.

This chain uses TRBV6-5 with TRBJ2-5; TCRdb indicates TRBD1, and absent DNA this call remains unverified. Germline V gene data show CDR1 as MNHEY and CDR2 as SVGAGI. This CDR3 spans 16 amino acids. CDR3 region: CASRPRTEGPQETQYF.

This chain connects TRBV24-1 to TRBJ2-2. Germline assignment: CDR1 KGHDR and CDR2 SFDVKD. The CDR3 sequence is 13 residues long. The CDR3 spells CATSEPNTGELFF.

The chain has TRBV29-1 and TRBJ2-6; checking the TCRdb D call of TRBD1 is not possible without DNA. CDR3 length equals 17 residues. Germline V lookup: CDR1 SQVTM, CDR2 ANQGSEA. The CDR3 protein is CSVDSSGGANGANVLTF.

The rearrangement joins TRBV12-5 to TRBJ1-4; TCRdb indicates TRBD1, and absent DNA this call remains unverified. The CDR3 spans 15 residues. Germline CDR1 reads LGHNT; CDR2 reads FRNRAP. This chain's CDR3 is CASGLLRQGGEKLFF.